Presented here are 11 T cell receptor beta chains from one specimen sequenced in a study of cytotoxic CD8 clonotypes in ibrutinib-treated CLL. Sequencing was performed with immunoSEQ multiplex PCR; in TCRdb, only in-frame clones are kept and a portion is missing. Among about 130,000 clones, approximately 80% were seen once, and the ten largest hold 10% to 15%. Sequencing was performed on PBMCs, taken after 12 months of ibrutinib treatment. These receptors were taken from a human donor with chronic lymphocytic leukemia.

This clone appeared once. The CDR3 loop reads CASSLVALETQYF. Written as DNA, the CDR3 is TGTGCCAGCAGCTTAGTTGCTCTAGAGACCCAGTACTTC. The genes are TRBV11-2 and TRBJ2-5; D unclear. Germline V gene sequence: CDR1 SGHAT, CDR2 FQNNGV. Trimming removed 1 base at V and 4 bases at J, with 7 bases between. The length of the CDR3 is 13 residues. Together with reference TRBV11-2 and TRBJ2-5, the CDR3 gives the full variable domain: EAGVAQSPRYKIIEKRQSVAFWCNPISGHATLYWYQQILGQGPKLLIQFQNNGVVDDSQLPKDRFSAERLKGVDSTLKIQPAKLEDSAVYLCASSLVALETQYFGPGTRLLVL.

This chain connects TRBV5-1 to TRBJ1-2; D possibly corresponds to TRBD1 (6 bases). Between the trimmed V and J ends, which lost 4 bases and 7 bases, there was a span of 11 bases. The CDR3 covers 12 residues. From germline, CDR1 is SGHRS and CDR2 YFSETQ. The CDR3 DNA sequence: TGCGCCAGCAGCATCGGGACAACTGGCTACACCTTC. As protein: CASSIGTTGYTF.

The CDR3 coding sequence is TGTGCCAGCAGCTTGGAAATAGCGGGAGGGCGTGGCACAGATACGCAGTATTTT. This encodes CASSLEIAGGRGTDTQYF. This rearrangement joins TRBV13 to TRBJ2-3, with 11 bases fitting TRBD2. CDR3 length equals 18 residues. Germline values: CDR1 PRHDT, CDR2 FYEKMQ (reference sequence). The trim removed 3 bases at V and 1 base at J, leaving 9 bases unmatched.

The chain joins TRBV11-2 to TRBJ2-3; TRBD2 might be the D (6 bases). The CDR3 is 16 residues long. Germline V CDR1 and CDR2: SGHAT, FQNNGV. V lost 2 bases to trimming and J lost 6 bases, with 18 bases between them. CDR3 DNA sequence: TGTGCCAGCAGCTTACGGTCCTACCTTCGGGGGGATACGCAGTATTTT. This codes for CASSLRSYLRGDTQYF. Using reference TRBV11-2 and TRBJ2-3 for the parts outside the CDR3, the full variable domain is EAGVAQSPRYKIIEKRQSVAFWCNPISGHATLYWYQQILGQGPKLLIQFQNNGVVDDSQLPKDRFSAERLKGVDSTLKIQPAKLEDSAVYLCASSLRSYLRGDTQYFGPGTRLTVL.

The J gene is TRBJ1-6, the V gene TRBV4-1, with no clear D. The CDR3 is made up of 19 amino acids. The germline V gene encodes CDR1 MGHRA and CDR2 YSYEKL. Trimming took off 0 bases at V and 0 bases at J, with 15 bases between the two ends. CDR3 in DNA: TGCGCCAGCAGCCAAGAGGGAGTCCGGTTGGGCTCCTATAATTCACCCCTCCACTTT. Translation: CASSQEGVRLGSYNSPLHF.

This sequence joins TRBV27 and TRBJ2-6, with 9 bases that match TRBD1. CDR3 size: 16 residues. Germline V gene data show CDR1 as MNHEY and CDR2 as SMNVEV (reference sequence). V dropped 7 bases and J dropped 4; count of bases not matched to a gene: 8. The CDR3 bases are TGTGCCAGCACCCTGAGGGACAGGGCCGGGGCCAACGTCCTGACTTTC. Translating gives CASTLRDRAGANVLTF.

This clone was seen a few times. The chain is built from TRBV4-3 and TRBJ1-2; D is possibly TRBD1 (5 bases). The CDR3 is made up of 14 amino acids. V was cut by 6 bases and J by 2 bases, with 13 bases left in between. The germline gives CDR1 LGHNA, CDR2 YSLEER. CDR3: CASRRGTGNYGYTF. CDR3 DNA: TGCGCCAGCAGACGAGGGACCGGAAACTATGGCTACACCTTC.

The rearrangement joins TRBV9 to TRBJ1-4; possibly TRBD1 for D (5 bases). The CDR3 spans 13 residues. Trimming stripped 3 bases from V and 8 bases from J, with 11 bases between. Germline CDR1 and CDR2: SGDLS and YYNGEE. CDR3 amino acids: CASSGGDREKLFF. DNA of the CDR3: TGTGCCAGCAGCGGAGGGGATCGCGAAAAACTGTTTTTT.

The table lists this clone with a count of one. V usage is TRBV2 and J usage is TRBJ2-1, with D tentatively TRBD1 or TRBD2 (5 bases each). The CDR3 totals 16 residues. Trimming shortened V by 3 bases and J by 0 bases, and 12 bases separated the two germline ends. CDR1 and CDR2 (germline): SNHLY, FYNNEI. The CDR3 is CASSERGYSSYNEQFF. DNA for the CDR3: TGTGCCAGCAGTGAGAGGGGCTACAGCTCCTACAATGAGCAGTTCTTC.

This chain links TRBV5-4 with TRBJ1-1; 8 nucleotides align to TRBD1. The CDR3 runs 11 residues. Germline lookup yields CDR1 SGHNT and CDR2 YYREEE (reference sequence). V lost 0 bases and J lost 11; bases outside the gene matches: 0. The CDR3 loop reads CASSLGQGAFF. The CDR3 DNA reads TGTGCCAGCAGCTTGGGACAGGGGGCTTTCTTT.

The J gene is TRBJ2-7, the V gene TRBV5-1; D ambiguous. The CDR3 runs 14 residues. Germline V CDR1 and CDR2: SGHRS, YFSETQ. V lost 0 bases and J 3 bases, leaving 10 bases between the germline ends. The CDR3 nucleotides read TGCGCCAGCAGCTTGGGAGGCAGTTACTACGAGCAGTACTTC. It translates to CASSLGGSYYEQYF.